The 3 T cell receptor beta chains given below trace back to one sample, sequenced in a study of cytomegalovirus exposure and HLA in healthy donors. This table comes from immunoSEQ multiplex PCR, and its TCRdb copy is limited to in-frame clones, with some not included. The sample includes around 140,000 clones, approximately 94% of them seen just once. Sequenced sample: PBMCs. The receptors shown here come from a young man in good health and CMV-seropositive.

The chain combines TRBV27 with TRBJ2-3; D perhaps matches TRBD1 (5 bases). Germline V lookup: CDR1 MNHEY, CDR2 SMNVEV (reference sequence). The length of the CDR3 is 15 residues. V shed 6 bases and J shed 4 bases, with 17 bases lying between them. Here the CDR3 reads CASSLRAGLADTQYF. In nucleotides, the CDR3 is TGTGCCAGCAGCCTTAGGGCAGGGCTCGCAGATACGCAGTATTTT.

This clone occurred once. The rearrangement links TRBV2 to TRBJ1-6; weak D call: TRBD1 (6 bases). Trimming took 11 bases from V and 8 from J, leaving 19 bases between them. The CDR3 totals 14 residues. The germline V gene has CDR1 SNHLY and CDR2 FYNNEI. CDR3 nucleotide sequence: TGTGCCGCGAAGGCGAGGGGGTATTATTCACCCCTCCACTTT. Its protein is CAAKARGYYSPLHF.

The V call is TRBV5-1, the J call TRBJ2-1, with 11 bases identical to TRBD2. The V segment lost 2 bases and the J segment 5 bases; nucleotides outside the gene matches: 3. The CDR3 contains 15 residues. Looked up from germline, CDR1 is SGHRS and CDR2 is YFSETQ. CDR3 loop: CASSFGTSGNNEQFF. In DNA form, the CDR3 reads TGCGCCAGCAGCTTCGGGACTAGCGGAAACAATGAGCAGTTCTTC. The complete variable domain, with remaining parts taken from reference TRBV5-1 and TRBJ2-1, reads KAGVTQTPRYLIKTRGQQVTLSCSPISGHRSVSWYQQTPGQGLQFLFEYFSETQRNKGNFPGRFSGRQFSNSRSEMNVSTLELGDSALYLCASSFGTSGNNEQFFGPGTRLTVL.